The 17 T cell receptor beta chains below come from one sample, sequenced in a study of CD4 T cells in relation to SARS-CoV-2 and coronaviruses. The table came from immunoSEQ multiplex PCR; TCRdb's copy has only in-frame clones and leaves some out. The top ten clones hold 14% to 15% of a sample with around 32,000 clones, around three quarters of them seen once. The unexposed donors gave CD4+ T cells in 2011-2018, prior to COVID-19. CD4+ T cells were isolated from the cells after around 11 days of culture. Their antigens are not known. Specimen: CD4+ T cells from PBMCs, cultured in vitro. The origin of the receptors is a human donor in good health.

V gene TRBV11-3 combines with J gene TRBJ2-7; 7 nucleotides align to TRBD1. This CDR3 contains 12 residues. Unmatched junction bases numbered 5, after V lost 8 bases and J lost 4 bases. Germline assignment: CDR1 SGHNT and CDR2 YENEEA. The CDR3 here is CASWDSRYEQYF. In DNA, the CDR3 is TGTGCCAGCTGGGACAGTAGATACGAGCAGTACTTC.

The chain recombines TRBV5-1 with TRBJ1-1, with 7 nucleotides matching TRBD1. This CDR3 comprises 17 residues. CDR1 SGHRS and CDR2 YFSETQ come from the germline V gene. The ends lost 0 bases at V and 1 base at J; junction bases unmatched: 9. CDR3 region: CASSLGWVTGTNTEAFF. The CDR3, as DNA: TGCGCCAGCAGCTTGGGATGGGTGACAGGGACGAACACTGAAGCTTTCTTT.

The J gene is TRBJ2-1, the V gene TRBV2, with D hard to call. The CDR3 is 11 residues long. Germline V gene sequence: CDR1 SNHLY, CDR2 FYNNEI. Trimming removed 4 bases at V and 10 bases at J, with 8 bases between. The CDR3 sequence: CASSVPTEQFF. The CDR3 DNA sequence: TGTGCCAGCAGTGTTCCGACGGAGCAGTTCTTC.

The chain combines TRBV7-9 with TRBJ2-7, with 9 bases that match TRBD2. Trimming took 4 bases from V and 7 from J; bases not matched to a gene: 11. The germline V gene encodes CDR1 SEHNR and CDR2 FQNEAQ (reference sequence). The CDR3 is 15 amino acids. CDR3 DNA: TGTGCCAGCAGCTCCCCCGCGCGGGGGGGCGAGGAGCAGTACTTC. It yields the protein CASSSPARGGEEQYF.

CDR3 amino acids: CASSPAGTSGMYEQFF. The CDR3 DNA reads TGTGCCAGCAGCCCGGCCGGGACTAGCGGGATGTATGAGCAGTTCTTC. This chain connects TRBV4-2 to TRBJ2-1; 13 nucleotides agree with TRBD2. The germline CDR1 and CDR2 sequences are LGHNA and YNFKEQ. The CDR3 runs to 16 residues. The ends lost 4 bases at V and 8 bases at J; junction bases unmatched: 8.

This clone was seen only a few times. The chain carries TRBV5-1 and TRBJ2-3; D perhaps matches TRBD2 (5 bases). CDR1 is SGHRS, CDR2 YFSETQ, per germline. This CDR3 contains 17 residues. Trimming stripped 0 bases from V and 1 base from J, with 15 bases between. CDR3 loop: CASSLAPREGRTDTQYF. CDR3 coding DNA: TGCGCCAGCAGCTTGGCACCCCGCGAGGGCCGCACAGATACGCAGTATTTT.

The J gene is TRBJ2-1, the V gene TRBV6-5; 9 bases are shared with TRBD2. CDR3 length: 15 amino acids. Germline assignment: CDR1 MNHEY and CDR2 SVGAGI. V shed 8 bases and J 4 bases; nucleotides not matched to a gene: 9. The CDR3 loop is CASERGAGGYNEQFF. The CDR3 nucleotides read TGTGCCAGCGAGCGGGGGGCCGGGGGGTACAATGAGCAGTTCTTC.

The V gene is TRBV7-2, the J gene TRBJ2-3; a weak D match, TRBD2 (6 bases). The V gene's germline CDR1 is SGHTA and CDR2 FQGNSA. The CDR3 length is 18 residues. V lost 2 bases and J 13 bases, leaving 31 bases between the germline ends. The DNA for the CDR3 is TGTGCCAGCAGCTTAAGGGGTGGAACGCGGGGCCTATTTATTCGGGAGTATTTT. Translation gives CASSLRGGTRGLFIREYF.

The V gene is TRBV6-1, the J gene TRBJ1-4; 11 bases align to TRBD1. J lost 8 bases, V lost 5 bases, and 7 bases had no gene match. The CDR3 covers 15 residues. Germline V gene lookup returns CDR1 MNHNS and CDR2 SASEGT. CDR3 nucleotides: TGTGCCAGCAGTTCGCGGGACAGGGGGTGGGAAAAACTGTTTTTT. Translating gives CASSSRDRGWEKLFF.

This clone has just a few counts. V is TRBV5-1 and J is TRBJ2-2; 9 nucleotides line up with TRBD2. CDR3 length: 16 amino acids. V was clipped by 3 bases and J by 5 bases; unmatched bases: 8. Germline CDR1 is SGHRS and CDR2 is YFSETQ. The CDR3 loop reads CASSSQVSGSTGELFF. DNA of the CDR3: TGCGCCAGCAGCTCCCAGGTTAGCGGGAGTACCGGGGAGCTGTTTTTT.

This clone is a singleton in its sample. The sample carries other DNA sequences with the same CDR3. The chain is built from TRBV28 and TRBJ2-7; maybe TRBD2 (6 bases). This CDR3 has 14 residues. Germline lookup yields CDR1 MDHEN and CDR2 SYDVKM. V gave up 3 bases and J gave up 2 bases, with 11 bases separating them. In DNA, the CDR3 is TGTGCCAGCAGTTTTCCCGGGGGAGCCTACGAGCAGTACTTC. It specifies CASSFPGGAYEQYF.

The chain carries TRBV5-1 and TRBJ2-3, with D possibly matching TRBD1 (7 bases). The germline V gene has CDR1 SGHRS and CDR2 YFSETQ. The CDR3 extends over 17 amino acids. Deletions cut 0 bases from V and 1 base from J, with 15 bases between. CDR3 protein: CASSLARGVAGTDTQYF. CDR3 coding DNA: TGCGCCAGCAGCTTGGCCAGGGGGGTTGCAGGCACAGATACGCAGTATTTT.

This clone was seen just once. The chain combines TRBV14 with TRBJ2-1; D is uncertain. This CDR3 region has 12 residues. CDR1 SGHDN and CDR2 FVKESK come from the germline V gene. Trimming took 6 bases from V and 9 from J, leaving 12 bases between them. In nucleotides, the CDR3 is TGTGCCAGCAGTTTCCGTTTGGGTGAGCAGTTCTTC. Its translation is CASSFRLGEQFF.

This chain connects TRBV2 to TRBJ2-5; D unresolved. CDR3 length: 12 residues. The ends were cut back, 8 bases at V and 9 bases at J, with 16 bases in the middle. The germline V gene encodes CDR1 SNHLY and CDR2 FYNNEI. CDR3 bases: TGTGCCAGCCATCGTTCGTTTGGGGCCCAGTACTTC. This codes for CASHRSFGAQYF.

The chain couples TRBV6-5 to TRBJ1-2; D possibly corresponds to TRBD1 (5 bases). Between the trimmed V and J ends, which lost 2 bases and 0 bases, there was a span of 10 bases. CDR3 length: 15 residues. Germline CDR1 reads MNHEY; CDR2 reads SVGAGI. The CDR3 here is CASSYTGTPNYGYTF. CDR3 in DNA: TGTGCCAGCAGTTACACCGGGACCCCTAACTATGGCTACACCTTC.

The chain couples TRBV4-1 to TRBJ1-6; maybe TRBD1 (5 bases). Per germline, CDR1 MGHRA and CDR2 YSYEKL. This CDR3 has 15 amino acids. The germline V and J ends were trimmed by 3 bases and 8 bases, with 14 bases remaining between them. The CDR3 DNA reads TGCGCCAGCAGCCACTTACAAGGGGCTGATTCACCCCTCCACTTT. This encodes CASSHLQGADSPLHF.

The rearrangement joins TRBV10-3 to TRBJ1-2; 7 nucleotides align to TRBD1. V shed 7 bases, J shed 5 bases, and the junction held 4 bases outside the gene matches. Per germline, CDR1 ENHRY and CDR2 SYGVKD. This CDR3 has 12 residues. The CDR3 coding sequence is TGTGCCATCACCCAGGGGGGGTATGGCTACACCTTC. This translates into CAITQGGYGYTF.